The T cell receptor (beta chain) described here comes from a study of CD8+CD57+ T cells in acquired aplastic anemia. At the level of the study: The mean DNA yield obtained from sorted CD4+ and CD8+ cells came to 3.2 ug. Study-level points and caveats: Patients and controls were found to share fewer than 35 CD8+ CDR3 sequences.

This clonotype was detected ten times or more. Its antigen is not known. Genomic DNA constituted the template upon which TCR beta VDJ and CDR3 profiling was performed. TCRdb recomputed calls from the reads with MiXCR, one row per CDR3 protein. In the table there are under 200,000 distinct CDR3 sequences, 48% of which are singletons. Patients chosen for sequencing had CD8+CD57+ cells that had expanded, as shown by flow cytometry. At the time of blood sampling, patients had not yet received any therapy. V shed 4 bases and J 9 bases; nucleotides not matched to a gene: 6. The CDR3 extends over 15 amino acids. Germline lookup yields CDR1 MNHNS and CDR2 SASEGT.

This receptor was obtained from a human donor with aplastic anemia. The chain couples TRBV6-1 to TRBJ2-1; TRBD2 matches at 13 bases. The sequenced sample consisted of sorted CD4+, CD8+, or CD8+CD57+ T cells (not recorded which) from PBMCs. CDR3 sequence reads: CASSVTSGRVSEQFF. The CDR3 nucleotides are TGTGCCAGCAGTGTAACTAGCGGGAGGGTCAGTGAGCAGTTCTTC.